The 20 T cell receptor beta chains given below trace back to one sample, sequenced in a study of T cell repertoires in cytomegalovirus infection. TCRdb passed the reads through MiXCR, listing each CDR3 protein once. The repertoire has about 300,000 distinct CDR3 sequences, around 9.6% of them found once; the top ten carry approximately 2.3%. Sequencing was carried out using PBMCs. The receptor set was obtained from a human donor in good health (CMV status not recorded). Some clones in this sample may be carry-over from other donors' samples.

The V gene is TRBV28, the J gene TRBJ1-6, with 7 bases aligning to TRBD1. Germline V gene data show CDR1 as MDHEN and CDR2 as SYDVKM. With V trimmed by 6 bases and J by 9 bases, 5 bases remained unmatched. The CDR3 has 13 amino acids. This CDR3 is CASRDRVISPLHF. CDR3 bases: TGTGCCAGCAGAGACAGGGTAATTTCACCCCTCCACTTT.

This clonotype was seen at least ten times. The chain's CDR3 is CASSPGRGAPKDTQYF. The CDR3 nucleotides are TGCGCCAGCAGCCCCGGACGTGGGGCGCCTAAAGATACGCAGTATTTT. The chain uses TRBV5-1 and TRBJ2-3, with a weak D call TRBD1 (5 bases). This CDR3 comprises 16 residues. Trimming left V 4 bases short and J 5 bases short, with 20 bases between. Germline CDR1 is SGHRS and CDR2 is YFSETQ.

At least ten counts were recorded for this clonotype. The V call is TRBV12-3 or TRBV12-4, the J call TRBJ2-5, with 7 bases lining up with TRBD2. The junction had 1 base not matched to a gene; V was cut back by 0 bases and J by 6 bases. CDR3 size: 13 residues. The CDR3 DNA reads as TGTGCCAGCAGTTTAGCAGCGGGGAAGACCCAGTACTTC. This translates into CASSLAAGKTQYF.

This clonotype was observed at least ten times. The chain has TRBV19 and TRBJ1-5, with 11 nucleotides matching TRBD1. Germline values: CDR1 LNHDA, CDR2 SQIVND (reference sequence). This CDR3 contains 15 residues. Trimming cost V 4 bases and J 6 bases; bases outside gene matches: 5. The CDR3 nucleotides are TGTGCCAGTAGTACCCCCGGGACAGGGGGTCAGCCCCAGCATTTT. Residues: CASSTPGTGGQPQHF.

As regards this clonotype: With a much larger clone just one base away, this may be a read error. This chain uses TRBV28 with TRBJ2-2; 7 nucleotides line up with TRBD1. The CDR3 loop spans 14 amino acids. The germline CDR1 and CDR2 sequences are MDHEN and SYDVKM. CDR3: CASSRTGSTGEQFF. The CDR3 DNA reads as TGTGCCAGCAGTAGGACAGGATCCACCGGGGAGCAGTTTTTT.

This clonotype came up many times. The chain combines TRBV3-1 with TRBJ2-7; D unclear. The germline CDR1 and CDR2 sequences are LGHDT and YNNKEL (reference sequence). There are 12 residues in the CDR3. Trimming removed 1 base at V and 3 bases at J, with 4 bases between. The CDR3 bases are TGTGCCAGCAGCCAAGTGGGCTACGAGCAGTACTTC. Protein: CASSQVGYEQYF.

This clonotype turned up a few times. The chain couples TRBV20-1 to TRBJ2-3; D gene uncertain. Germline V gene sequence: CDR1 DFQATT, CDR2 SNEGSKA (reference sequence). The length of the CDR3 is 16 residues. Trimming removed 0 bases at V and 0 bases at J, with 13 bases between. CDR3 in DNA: TGCAGTGCTAGAGATCCCGCAGGATCTAGCACAGATACGCAGTATTTT. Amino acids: CSARDPAGSSTDTQYF.

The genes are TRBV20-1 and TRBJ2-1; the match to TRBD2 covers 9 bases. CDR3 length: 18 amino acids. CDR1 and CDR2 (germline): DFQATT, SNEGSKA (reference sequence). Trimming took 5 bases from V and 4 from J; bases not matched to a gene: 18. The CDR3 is CSAAGGGWGHQLYNEQFF. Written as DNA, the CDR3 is TGCAGTGCTGCGGGAGGGGGTTGGGGACACCAATTATACAATGAGCAGTTCTTC.

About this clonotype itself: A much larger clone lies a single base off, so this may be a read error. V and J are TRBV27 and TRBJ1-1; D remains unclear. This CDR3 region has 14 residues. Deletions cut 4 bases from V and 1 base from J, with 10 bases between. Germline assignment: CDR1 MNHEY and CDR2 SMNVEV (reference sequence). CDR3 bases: TGTGCCAGCAGTTCCGTTGGAACGAACACTGAAGCTTTCTTT. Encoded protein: CASSSVGTNTEAFF.

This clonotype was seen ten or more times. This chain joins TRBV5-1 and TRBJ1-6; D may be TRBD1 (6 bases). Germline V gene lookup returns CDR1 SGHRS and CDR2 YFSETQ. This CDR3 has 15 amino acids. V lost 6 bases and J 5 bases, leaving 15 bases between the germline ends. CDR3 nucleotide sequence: TGCGCCAGCATGGGAGGGGGGCTTAATAATTCACCCCTCCACTTT. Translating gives CASMGGGLNNSPLHF.

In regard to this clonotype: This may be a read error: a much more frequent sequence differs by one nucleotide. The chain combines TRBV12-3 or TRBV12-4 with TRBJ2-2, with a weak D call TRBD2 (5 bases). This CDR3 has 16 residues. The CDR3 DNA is TGTGCCAGCAGTAAAAAGACTACCCTTAACACCGGGAAGCTGTTTTTT. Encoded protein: CASSKKTTLNTGKLFF.

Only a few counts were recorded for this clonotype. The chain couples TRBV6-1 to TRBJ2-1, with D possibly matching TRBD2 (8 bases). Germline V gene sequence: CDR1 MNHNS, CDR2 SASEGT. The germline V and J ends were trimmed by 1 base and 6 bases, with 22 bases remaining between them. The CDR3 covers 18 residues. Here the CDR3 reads CASSEEGAAGGNRNEQFF. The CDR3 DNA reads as TGTGCCAGCAGTGAAGAGGGGGCTGCGGGGGGTAATCGCAATGAGCAGTTCTTC.

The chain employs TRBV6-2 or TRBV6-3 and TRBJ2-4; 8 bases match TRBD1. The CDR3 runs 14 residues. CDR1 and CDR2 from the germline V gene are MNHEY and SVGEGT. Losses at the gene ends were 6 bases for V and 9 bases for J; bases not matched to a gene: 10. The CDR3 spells CASRGTGLSGIQYF. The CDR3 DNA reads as TGTGCCAGCAGAGGGACAGGTTTAAGTGGCATTCAGTACTTC.

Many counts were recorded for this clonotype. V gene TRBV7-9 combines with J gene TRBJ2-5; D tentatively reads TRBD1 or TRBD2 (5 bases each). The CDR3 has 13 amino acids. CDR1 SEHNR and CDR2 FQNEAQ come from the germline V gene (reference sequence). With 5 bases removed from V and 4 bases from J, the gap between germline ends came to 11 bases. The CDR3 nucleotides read TGTGCCAGCAGCATCGACAGCGGAGAGACCCAGTACTTC. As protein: CASSIDSGETQYF.

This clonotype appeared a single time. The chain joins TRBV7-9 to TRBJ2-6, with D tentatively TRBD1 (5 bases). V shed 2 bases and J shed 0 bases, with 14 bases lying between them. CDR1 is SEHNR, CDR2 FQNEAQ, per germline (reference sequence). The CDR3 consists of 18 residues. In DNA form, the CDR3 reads TGTGCCAGCAGCTTACGGCAACAAAGGGGCTCTGGGGCCAACGTCCTGACTTTC. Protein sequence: CASSLRQQRGSGANVLTF.

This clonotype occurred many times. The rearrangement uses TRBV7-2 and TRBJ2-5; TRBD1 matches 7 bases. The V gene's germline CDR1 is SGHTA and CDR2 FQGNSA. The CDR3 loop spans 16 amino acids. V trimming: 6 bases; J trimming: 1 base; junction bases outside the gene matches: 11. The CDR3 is CASRETGERVQETQYF. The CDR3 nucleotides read TGTGCCAGCAGGGAAACAGGGGAACGGGTCCAAGAGACCCAGTACTTC.

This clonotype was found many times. CDR3 sequence: CASSLSGTGTYEQYF. Written as DNA, the CDR3 is TGTGCCAGCAGTCTCTCCGGGACAGGTACCTACGAGCAGTACTTC. This chain connects TRBV12-3 or TRBV12-4 to TRBJ2-7, with 8 bases identical to TRBD1. The J segment lost 2 bases and the V segment lost 5 bases, leaving 8 bases of the junction unmatched. The CDR3 consists of 15 residues.

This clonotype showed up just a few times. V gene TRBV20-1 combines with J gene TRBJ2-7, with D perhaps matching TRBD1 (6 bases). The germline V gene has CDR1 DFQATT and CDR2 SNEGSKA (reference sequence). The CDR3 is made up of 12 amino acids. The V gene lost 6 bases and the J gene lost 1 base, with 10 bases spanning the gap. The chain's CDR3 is CSANRGSYEQYV. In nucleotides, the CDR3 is TGCAGTGCGAATAGGGGGTCCTACGAGCAGTACGTC.

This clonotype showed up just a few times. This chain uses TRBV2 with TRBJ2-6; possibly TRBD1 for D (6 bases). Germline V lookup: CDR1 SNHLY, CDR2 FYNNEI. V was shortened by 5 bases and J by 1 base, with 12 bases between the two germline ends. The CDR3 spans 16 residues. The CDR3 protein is CASSINRASGANVLTF. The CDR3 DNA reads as TGTGCCAGCAGTATTAACAGGGCATCTGGGGCCAACGTCCTGACTTTC.

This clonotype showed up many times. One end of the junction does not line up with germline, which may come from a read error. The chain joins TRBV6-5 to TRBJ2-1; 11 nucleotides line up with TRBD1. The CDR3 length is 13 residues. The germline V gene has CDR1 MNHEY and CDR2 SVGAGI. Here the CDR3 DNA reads TGTGCCAGCAGTTACGTGGACAGGGGGCCGTGGATCTTC. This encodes CASSYVDRGPWIF.